This T cell receptor beta chain was sequenced in a study of blood T cell repertoires in COVID-19. The overall study: There were acute and convalescent COVID-19 samples, and they came from the United States, Italy and Spain.

Sequenced by immunoSEQ multiplex PCR; TCRdb stores in-frame clones only, minus some. This table has approximately 66,000 clones, less than 75% appearing once. The TCR originated in a man aged 60-69 years with acute or convalescent COVID-19. Source material: peripheral blood.

CDR3 bases: TGCGCCAGCACGGGGGAAGGGGAGACCCAGTACTTC. This encodes CASTGEGETQYF. The V gene is TRBV5-1, the J gene TRBJ2-5; a possible D gene is TRBD2 (6 bases). V dropped 6 bases and J dropped 5 bases, with 11 bases sitting between them. From germline, CDR1 is SGHRS and CDR2 YFSETQ. CDR3 length equals 12 residues.